This T cell receptor beta chain was identified in a study of CD8+CD57+ T cells in acquired aplastic anemia. Per the germline V gene, CDR1 is MNHEY and CDR2 is SVGAGI. The CDR3 extends over 14 amino acids. V lost 4 bases to trimming and J lost 8 bases; unmatched junction nucleotides: 8. Genomic DNA provided the template from which TCR beta VDJ and CDR3 profiles were obtained. TCRdb re-analysed the reads in MiXCR, keeping a single row per CDR3 protein. The profile covers roughly 190,000 distinct CDR3 sequences, with around 47% appearing a single time and around 9.7% taken by the ten largest. This clonotype appeared many times. Whoever was chosen for sequencing had shown CD8+CD57+ cell expansion by flow cytometry.

The sequencing sample was made of sorted CD4+, CD8+, or CD8+CD57+ T cells (not recorded which) from PBMCs. The TCR originated in a human donor with aplastic anemia. J is TRBJ1-2 and V is TRBV6-5, with TRBD1 identical over 9 bases. The CDR3 reads CASSSLTGGAGYTF. The DNA of the CDR3 is TGTGCCAGCAGTTCCCTCACAGGGGGCGCAGGCTACACCTTC.